The 24 T cell receptor beta chains listed next were all sequenced from one sample in a study of blood T cell repertoires in COVID-19. Using immunoSEQ multiplex PCR, the repertoire was profiled, and TCRdb retains in-frame clones only, with some absent. The sample consists of tens of thousands of clones, approximately 91% of them appearing once. The sample was peripheral blood. These receptors were taken from a woman aged 55-75 years with active COVID-19.

This chain joins TRBV11-2 and TRBJ2-2; TRBD2 matches at 7 bases. The CDR3 is 15 residues long. V was clipped by 3 bases and J by 6 bases; unmatched bases: 7. Looked up from germline, CDR1 is SGHAT and CDR2 is FQNNGV. In nucleotides, the CDR3 is TGTGCCAGCAGCTTTAGACTAGGGAGGGCCGGGGAGCTGTTTTTT. The encoded protein is CASSFRLGRAGELFF.

The J gene is TRBJ1-1, the V gene TRBV5-1; TRBD1 is a possible D gene (6 bases). The CDR3 is 15 amino acids. Trimming pared 0 bases from V and 5 bases from J, leaving 14 bases between. In germline, CDR1 is SGHRS, CDR2 YFSETQ. DNA for the CDR3: TGCGCCAGCAGCTTGGAAACAGGGCAGGGAACTGAAGCTTTCTTT. Protein sequence: CASSLETGQGTEAFF.

The chain employs TRBV24-1 and TRBJ1-3, with no clear D. The CDR3 covers 18 residues. V shed 9 bases and J shed 3 bases, with 26 bases lying between them. Germline-derived CDR1 and CDR2 are KGHDR and SFDVKD. The CDR3 here is CATSVGPNREGLGNTIYF. DNA for the CDR3: TGTGCCACCTCCGTGGGCCCGAATAGGGAAGGACTTGGAAACACCATATATTTT.

The V gene is TRBV18, the J gene TRBJ1-6, with D hard to call. This CDR3 is built from 15 residues. Trimming cost V 3 bases and J 7 bases, with 13 bases left between them. Germline CDR1 is KGHSH and CDR2 is LQKENI. Written as DNA, the CDR3 is TGTGCCAGCTCACCCAGATCGGAGTCAAATTCACCCCTCCACTTT. This translates into CASSPRSESNSPLHF. The entire variable domain, with the rest obtained from reference TRBV18 and TRBJ1-6, is as follows: NAGVMQNPRHLVRRRGQEARLRCSPMKGHSHVYWYRQLPEEGLKFMVYLQKENIIDESGMPKERFSAEFPKEGPSILRIQQVVRGDSAAYFCASSPRSESNSPLHFGNGTRLTVT.

The chain employs TRBV4-1 and TRBJ2-7, with D maybe TRBD1 (6 bases). The CDR3 covers 17 residues. The V gene's germline CDR1 is MGHRA and CDR2 YSYEKL. Between the trimmed V and J ends, which lost 0 bases and 9 bases, there was a span of 24 bases. CDR3 bases: TGCGCCAGCAGCCAAGAATTCAGACAGGCCGGAGGATTAAGGCAGTACTTC. Amino acid sequence: CASSQEFRQAGGLRQYF.

The gene calls are TRBV5-6 and TRBJ1-4; unclear D gene. Trimming left V 0 bases short and J 0 bases short, with 15 bases between. CDR1 is SGHDT and CDR2 is YYEEEE in the germline V gene. The CDR3 runs to 18 residues. CDR3 in DNA: TGTGCCAGCAGCTTGGCACGGCAGGTCCCCGCAACTAATGAAAAACTGTTTTTT. Protein: CASSLARQVPATNEKLFF.

J is TRBJ2-1 and V is TRBV7-3; the match to TRBD2 covers 10 bases. This CDR3 is built from 16 residues. Germline CDR1 is SGHTA and CDR2 is FQGTGA. With 2 bases clipped from V and 5 bases from J, the junction kept 6 bases outside the gene matches. CDR3 nucleotide sequence: TGTGCCAGCAGCTTAGGTCCTAGCGGGGGTCACAATGAGCAGTTCTTC. This translates into CASSLGPSGGHNEQFF. Together with reference TRBV7-3 and TRBJ2-1, the CDR3 gives the full variable domain: GAGVSQTPSNKVTEKGKYVELRCDPISGHTALYWYRQSLGQGPEFLIYFQGTGAADDSGLPNDRFFAVRPEGSVSTLKIQRTERGDSAVYLCASSLGPSGGHNEQFFGPGTRLTVL.

The V call is TRBV6-5, the J call TRBJ2-5; D is perhaps TRBD2 (5 bases). V dropped 6 bases and J dropped 0 bases, with 8 bases sitting between them. CDR3 size: 13 residues. Germline V lookup: CDR1 MNHEY, CDR2 SVGAGI. The CDR3 DNA sequence: TGTGCCAGCAGCTTAGCGTACCAAGAGACCCAGTACTTC. Its protein product is CASSLAYQETQYF.

The chain recombines TRBV5-4 with TRBJ2-2, with 13 bases aligning to TRBD2. CDR3 length equals 16 residues. J lost 4 bases, V lost 4 bases, and 4 bases had no gene match. The V gene's germline CDR1 is SGHNT and CDR2 YYREEE (reference sequence). CDR3 residues: CASSVGTSGITGELFF. CDR3 sequence (DNA): TGTGCCAGCAGCGTAGGGACTAGCGGGATCACCGGGGAGCTGTTTTTT. The complete variable domain, with remaining parts taken from reference TRBV5-4 and TRBJ2-2, reads ETGVTQSPTHLIKTRGQQVTLRCSSQSGHNTVSWYQQALGQGPQFIFQYYREEENGRGNFPPRFSGLQFPNYSSELNVNALELDDSALYLCASSVGTSGITGELFFGEGSRLTVL.

The rearrangement joins TRBV12-3 or TRBV12-4 to TRBJ2-7; D not certain. V lost 2 bases and J lost 3, with 8 bases in between. The CDR3 spans 13 residues. For the CDR3, the DNA is TGTGCCAGCAGTTTACGCCCTAACTACGAGCAGTACTTC. Its translation is CASSLRPNYEQYF.

This sequence joins TRBV4-3 and TRBJ2-5; 10 bases line up with TRBD2. V gave up 0 bases and J gave up 5 bases; unmatched junction bases: 6. The CDR3 totals 16 residues. The germline V gene encodes CDR1 LGHNA and CDR2 YSLEER. CDR3 amino acids: CASSQDQLAGAETQYF. The CDR3 DNA follows: TGCGCCAGCAGCCAAGATCAGCTAGCGGGGGCGGAGACCCAGTACTTC.

The chain recombines TRBV3-1 (or the pseudogene TRBV3-2) with TRBJ2-5; weak D call: TRBD2 (5 bases). The V and J ends lost 4 bases and 4 bases respectively, with 13 bases between them. The CDR3 length is 14 residues. Germline CDR1 and CDR2: LGHDT and YNNKEL (reference sequence). CDR3 sequence (DNA): TGTGCCAGCAGCCCCCGGGGTAGTGGAGAGACCCAGTACTTC. It is translated as CASSPRGSGETQYF.

This clone appeared a single time. The rearrangement joins TRBV4-3 to TRBJ2-5; 8 nucleotides align to TRBD1. Germline CDR1 reads LGHNA; CDR2 reads YSLEER. Trimming cost V 4 bases and J 3 bases; bases outside gene matches: 1. The CDR3 contains 13 residues. The CDR3 bases are TGCGCCAGCAGCCGGGACAGGAAAGAGACCCAGTACTTC. Its translation: CASSRDRKETQYF.

The chain is built from TRBV5-6 and TRBJ1-2, with TRBD1 matching over 7 bases. The V gene end was trimmed by 3 bases and the J gene end by 1 base; junction bases not matched to a gene: 6. Germline CDR1 and CDR2: SGHDT and YYEEEE. This CDR3 is 15 amino acids long. This CDR3 reads CASSWGDSFNYGYTF. Written as DNA, the CDR3 is TGTGCCAGCAGCTGGGGGGACAGTTTTAACTATGGCTACACCTTC.

This chain joins TRBV23-1 and TRBJ1-1; 8 positions agree with TRBD1. TRBV23-1 is an ORF; its function is uncertain. The CDR3 length is 19 residues. J was trimmed by 1 base and V by 0 bases; bases with no gene match: 13. CDR3 protein: CASSQSGDRLFSRNTEAFF. CDR3 DNA sequence: TGCGCCAGCAGTCAATCGGGGGACAGGCTATTTTCTAGGAACACTGAAGCTTTCTTT.

V and J are TRBV2 and TRBJ1-2; 9 bases agree with TRBD1. The length of the CDR3 is 15 residues. The germline V gene has CDR1 SNHLY and CDR2 FYNNEI. J was trimmed by 1 base and V by 8 bases; bases with no gene match: 8. The CDR3 here is CASGDGQGNNYGYTF. CDR3 nucleotides: TGTGCCAGCGGCGACGGACAGGGGAATAACTATGGCTACACCTTC.

The V and J genes are TRBV5-4 and TRBJ2-7; the match to TRBD1 covers 10 bases. V trimming: 3 bases; J trimming: 4 bases; junction bases outside the gene matches: 10. The CDR3 contains 16 residues. Germline V gene lookup returns CDR1 SGHNT and CDR2 YYREEE (reference sequence). This CDR3 reads CASSSTSGTGAYEQYF. As DNA, the CDR3 is TGTGCCAGCAGCTCCACTTCCGGGACAGGGGCATACGAGCAGTACTTC.

The V call is TRBV24-1, the J call TRBJ2-1, with TRBD2 matching over 11 bases. This CDR3 has 15 residues. V dropped 4 bases and J dropped 4; count of bases not matched to a gene: 2. Germline V lookup: CDR1 KGHDR, CDR2 SFDVKD. The CDR3 region is CATSDPSGRYNEQFF. The CDR3, as DNA: TGTGCCACCAGTGACCCTAGCGGGAGGTACAATGAGCAGTTCTTC.

The chain carries TRBV5-6 and TRBJ2-5; 12 positions agree with TRBD2. With 0 bases clipped from V and 9 bases from J, the junction kept 12 bases outside the gene matches. CDR3 size: 17 residues. The germline V gene encodes CDR1 SGHDT and CDR2 YYEEEE. Here the CDR3 reads CASSLGGLAGLRLAQYF. For the CDR3, the DNA is TGTGCCAGCAGCTTGGGTGGACTAGCGGGGCTGAGATTGGCCCAGTACTTC.

CDR3 region: CSVDTFGYGYTF. The DNA for the CDR3 is TGCAGCGTGGACACATTCGGCTATGGCTACACCTTC. The chain combines TRBV29-1 with TRBJ1-2; D might be TRBD1 (5 bases). The CDR3 length is 12 residues. Germline loops: CDR1 SQVTM, CDR2 ANQGSEA. V dropped 6 bases and J dropped 4 bases, with 12 bases sitting between them.

The gene calls are TRBV4-2 and TRBJ2-2, with TRBD1 identical over 9 bases. The CDR3 is 16 amino acids. V was clipped by 4 bases and J by 7 bases; unmatched bases: 10. CDR1 is LGHNA, CDR2 YNFKEQ, per germline. This chain's CDR3 is CASSPMTGGSSGELFF. The CDR3 bases are TGTGCCAGCAGCCCGATGACAGGGGGTAGTAGCGGGGAGCTGTTTTTT.

V and J are TRBV5-1 and TRBJ2-4, with 8 bases matching TRBD1. This CDR3 region has 18 residues. J was trimmed by 1 base and V by 1 base; bases with no gene match: 10. CDR1 is SGHRS, CDR2 YFSETQ, per germline. The CDR3 protein is CASSLQGGTGLAKNIQYF. The CDR3, as DNA: TGCGCCAGCAGCTTGCAAGGTGGGACAGGCCTTGCCAAAAACATTCAGTACTTC.

V gene TRBV10-3 combines with J gene TRBJ1-1, with D unresolved. The CDR3 spans 13 residues. Germline CDR1 is ENHRY and CDR2 is SYGVKD. The V end lost 5 bases, the J end lost 3 bases, and 10 bases lay between the germline ends. Written as DNA, the CDR3 is TGTGCCATCAGTCTTGGACTGTACACTGAAGCTTTCTTT. It specifies CAISLGLYTEAFF.

This sequence joins TRBV14 and TRBJ2-1; TRBD1 aligns across 8 bases. The CDR3 loop spans 15 amino acids. Germline CDR1 reads SGHDN; CDR2 reads FVKESK. The junction had 4 bases not matched to a gene; V was cut back by 6 bases and J by 0 bases. For the CDR3, the DNA is TGTGCCAGCAGAGAGACAGGGGCCTCCTACAATGAGCAGTTCTTC. Protein product: CASRETGASYNEQFF.